Listed below are T cell receptor beta chains from one sample, sequenced in a study of regulatory T cells in long-lasting Graves disease. TCRdb ran MiXCR on the multiplex PCR reads and lists one entry per CDR3 protein. This table holds a few hundred thousand distinct CDR3 sequences, 16% found once. The same sample was also used in a study of T cells in Graves' hyperthyroidism and ophthalmopathy.

The material was peripheral blood mononuclear cells (PBMCs), obtained at new diagnosis, from a patient treated with antithyroid drugs. The receptors shown here come from a man aged 35 to 55 with Graves disease. CDR3s include the opening cysteine and the closing phenylalanine or tryptophan.

>TRBJ2-6|TRBV5-1
CASSTTDSGANVLTF
>TRBJ2-5|TRBV29-1
CSVGGDQGTSGVETQYF
>TRBJ1-1|TRBV2
CARSKGGNTEAFF
>TRBJ2-1|TRBV20-1
CSARPRGGSYNEQFF
>TRBJ2-7|TRBV29-1
CSALGSDRVYEQYF
>TRBJ2-2|TRBV10-3
CAIRKRGDTGELFF
>TRBJ1-5|TRBV2
CASATGYQDQPQHF
>TRBJ1-5|TRBV18
CASSAQGYNQPQHF
>TRBJ1-2|TRBV7-2
CASSLEGSNYGYTF
>TRBJ2-2|TRBV10-3
CAISESSGIITGELFF
>TRBJ2-1|TRBV30
CAWSGGLTYNEQFF
>TRBJ1-6|TRBV12-3/TRBV12-4
CASTWGGPGPPLHF
>TRBJ1-1|TRBV11-2
CASSKGANTEAFF
>TRBJ2-2|TRBV7-2
CASSLVGYGELFF
>TRBJ2-7|TRBV29-1
CSVEMWHKDSYEQYF
>TRBJ2-7|TRBV20-1
CSAHTGYEQYF
>TRBJ2-7|TRBV6-1
CASSPRDIDYEQYF
>TRBJ1-2|TRBV6-2/TRBV6-3
CASSYSTRGFGYTF
>TRBJ2-7|TRBV5-1
CASSSTGGPYEQYF
>TRBJ1-5|TRBV15
CATSRDHRDDQPQHF
>TRBJ2-7|TRBV6-1
CASSDRDRDSEQYF
>TRBJ1-1|TRBV9
CASSVDGRAMNTEAFF
>TRBJ2-2|TRBV11-2
CASSLRPFGELFF
>TRBJ2-5|TRBV7-3
CASSLGKSVRDQETQYF
>TRBJ1-3|TRBV4-1
CASSQQQRPENTIYF
>TRBJ1-2|TRBV12-3/TRBV12-4
CASRKTGAANYGYTF
>TRBJ2-1|TRBV3-1
CASSWEGGYNEQFF
>TRBJ2-7|TRBV19
CASKPAGTGGAEQYF
>TRBJ2-7|TRBV3-1
CASSPWGQGAYEQYF
>TRBJ2-5|TRBV29-1
CSVDRRETQYF
>TRBJ2-3|TRBV6-1
CASRRGLSGGAPQYF
>TRBJ1-5|TRBV18
CASSPLRTGAGNQPQHF
>TRBJ2-7|TRBV20-1
CSATPGTTYEQYF
>TRBJ1-1|TRBV20-1
CSASPRGGNTEAFF
>TRBJ1-2|TRBV5-4
CASSPRDRGPVGYTF
>TRBJ2-3|TRBV20-1
CSVDRVVTDTQYF
>TRBJ2-2|TRBV24-1
CATSDWGQGAISGELFF
>TRBJ1-6|TRBV6-1
CASSASGSPLHF
>TRBJ1-6|TRBV4-2
CASSQDPTGGGNSPLHF
>TRBJ2-1|TRBV6-2/TRBV6-3
CASRVTLAGTTEQFF
>TRBJ2-1|TRBV6-5
CASSYWTGYNEQFF
>TRBJ2-5|TRBV29-1
CSAQDNQETQYF
>TRBJ2-7|TRBV6-1
CASRTSGGSYEQYF
>TRBJ1-3|TRBV12-3/TRBV12-4
CASNLPGTGGSGNTIYF
>TRBJ2-3|TRBV7-8
CASSLNVRQSTDTQYF
>TRBJ2-7|TRBV6-7
CASSAGPKDEQYF
>TRBJ1-1|TRBV24-1
CATSNSLDGLGAFF
>TRBJ1-1|TRBV4-1
CASSRRQGGTEAFF